Included here is one TCR beta chain sequence, with context. No antigen is known for it. No base quality values were provided; no much bigger clone lies one nucleotide off. Including the terminal cysteine and phenylalanine, the CDR3 comprises 13 residues. The kept DNA is CDR3 alone, 39 bases in frame from the first base. V lost 9 bases and J lost 1 base, and the count of bases not matched to a germline gene is 1. This record comes from a study of T cell repertoires in cytomegalovirus infection (dated by TCRdb to the late 2010s). Broadly, across the study: Because public TCR beta signatures pointed to carriage of CMV infection together with the matching HLA type, the HLA type of each donor mattered for the analysis.

Paper-wide results and their limitations: The ex vivo response was dominated by HLA-C-restricted CMV-specific TCR beta clonotypes, which also provided the single most frequent clonotype in two of eight donors. In both this cohort and an independent roughly 350-donor cohort, the cumulative frequency of public TCR beta family members distinguished carriers of CMV infection plus the relevant HLA type.

TCRdb shows the sequencer as Illumina HiSeq 1500. TCRdb ran its own pipeline on the public reads, namely fastp trimming at Q25 and MiXCR clone calling, and kept in-frame beta chains. Rows with one shared CDR3 protein collapse into an entry with the most common genes and DNA. The sample table contains some 150,000 distinct CDR3 sequences; only one count was recorded for around a quarter of them. Over 9.5% of the sample goes to the ten largest clones. This receptor was obtained from a human donor in good health (CMV status not recorded). Some clones in this sample may be carry-over from other donors' samples. Sequenced input: PBMCs. The rearrangement combines TRBV12-3 or TRBV12-4 with TRBJ2-2, and 8 junction bases match TRBD1. The base sequence is TGTGCCAGTGGGACAGGGAACACCGGGGAGCTGTTTTTT. This codes for CASGTGNTGELFF.